Each of the 27 T cell receptor beta chains below was sequenced from the same sample in a study of T cell changes during pregnancy in multiple sclerosis. Using immunoSEQ multiplex PCR, the repertoire was profiled, and TCRdb retains in-frame clones only, with some absent. The sample holds 40,000 to 50,000 clones, about 92% seen once. The specimen was CD8+ T cells from peripheral blood mononuclear cells, collected in the first trimester of pregnancy. The receptors shown here come from a female donor with multiple sclerosis, enrolled in a pregnancy study.

The V gene is TRBV10-3, the J gene TRBJ2-3, with TRBD2 matching over 10 bases. CDR1 is ENHRY, CDR2 SYGVKD, per germline. V gave up 4 bases and J gave up 4 bases; unmatched junction bases: 5. This CDR3 is 15 amino acids long. CDR3 region: CAISVSAGGPDTQYF. CDR3 DNA sequence: TGTGCCATCAGTGTTTCAGCGGGAGGGCCAGATACGCAGTATTTT.

The gene calls are TRBV9 and TRBJ2-7, with 8 nucleotides matching TRBD1. Trimming took 0 bases from V and 3 from J; bases not matched to a gene: 5. The CDR3 has 15 amino acids. From germline, CDR1 is SGDLS and CDR2 YYNGEE. The CDR3, as DNA: TGTGCCAGCAGCGTAGTTTCAGGGGGCATCTACGAGCAGTACTTC. It encodes CASSVVSGGIYEQYF.

The J gene is TRBJ1-1, the V gene TRBV9; D unresolved. V was trimmed by 0 bases and J by 0 bases, leaving 9 bases between them. CDR3 length equals 15 residues. CDR1 is SGDLS, CDR2 YYNGEE, per germline. In DNA form, the CDR3 reads TGTGCCAGCAGCGTAGTCGACAACATGAACACTGAAGCTTTCTTT. It encodes CASSVVDNMNTEAFF.

J is TRBJ1-2 and V is TRBV5-4; possible D gene TRBD1, 6 bases. V dropped 2 bases and J dropped 5 bases, with 13 bases sitting between them. The CDR3 is made up of 14 amino acids. The germline gives CDR1 SGHNT, CDR2 YYREEE (reference sequence). The CDR3 DNA sequence: TGTGCCAGCAGCTTACAGGGAACCGGGTATGGCTACACCTTC. Translating gives CASSLQGTGYGYTF.

The V call is TRBV27, the J call TRBJ1-1; D is uncertain. The CDR3 runs 16 residues. Germline CDR1 is MNHEY and CDR2 is SMNVEV (reference sequence). V lost 6 bases and J 3 bases, leaving 20 bases between the germline ends. The CDR3: CASRLAYSGYDTEAFF. CDR3 nucleotide sequence: TGTGCCAGCAGGTTGGCGTATTCGGGGTACGACACTGAAGCTTTCTTT.

V and J are TRBV19 and TRBJ2-1; the match to TRBD1 covers 7 bases. The CDR3 extends over 14 amino acids. Germline V gene sequence: CDR1 LNHDA, CDR2 SQIVND (reference sequence). V lost 1 base and J lost 3; bases outside the gene matches: 0. CDR3 amino acids: CASSIGDSYNEQFF. The DNA for the CDR3 is TGTGCCAGTAGTATAGGGGACAGCTACAATGAGCAGTTCTTC. Full variable domain (missing parts from reference TRBV19 and TRBJ2-1): DGGITQSPKYLFRKEGQNVTLSCEQNLNHDAMYWYRQDPGQGLRLIYYSQIVNDFQKGDIAEGYSVSREKKESFPLTVTSAQKNPTAFYLCASSIGDSYNEQFFGPGTRLTVL.

The CDR3 here is CASSLSGRIGGETQYF. CDR3 nucleotide sequence: TGTGCCAGCAGTCTCAGCGGGAGGATTGGTGGGGAGACCCAGTACTTC. The chain couples TRBV27 to TRBJ2-5, with 9 bases lining up with TRBD2. There are 16 residues in the CDR3. The germline gives CDR1 MNHEY, CDR2 SMNVEV (reference sequence). V shed 5 bases, J shed 5 bases, and the junction held 12 bases outside the gene matches.

The V and J genes are TRBV19 and TRBJ1-5, with D perhaps matching TRBD1 (5 bases). CDR3 length: 14 residues. V shed 2 bases and J shed 6 bases, with 11 bases lying between them. Germline V CDR1 and CDR2: LNHDA, SQIVND (reference sequence). The CDR3 sequence: CASSILGGVQPQHF. The CDR3 coding sequence is TGTGCCAGTAGTATACTTGGGGGGGTTCAGCCCCAGCATTTT.

This clone was seen a few times. V is TRBV6-1 and J is TRBJ1-6, with TRBD1 as a possible D gene (5 bases). CDR1 is MNHNS and CDR2 is SASEGT in the germline V gene. The length of the CDR3 is 14 residues. V lost 6 bases and J 10 bases, leaving 16 bases between the germline ends. The CDR3 sequence is CASRQGSKGSPLHF. In DNA, the CDR3 is TGTGCCAGCAGGCAGGGAAGTAAGGGATCACCCCTCCACTTT.

This clone turned up a few times. The chain recombines TRBV19 with TRBJ1-1; D not resolved. The V gene's germline CDR1 is LNHDA and CDR2 SQIVND (reference sequence). The V end was cut by 1 base, the J end by 4 bases, with 16 bases between. The CDR3 is 16 amino acids. The CDR3 nucleotides read TGTGCCAGTAGTATAGTGGGCACCCCCGTGACCACTGAAGCTTTCTTT. Its protein product is CASSIVGTPVTTEAFF. The complete variable domain, with remaining parts taken from reference TRBV19 and TRBJ1-1, reads DGGITQSPKYLFRKEGQNVTLSCEQNLNHDAMYWYRQDPGQGLRLIYYSQIVNDFQKGDIAEGYSVSREKKESFPLTVTSAQKNPTAFYLCASSIVGTPVTTEAFFGQGTRLTVV.

Only a few counts were recorded for this clone. The V call is TRBV5-6, the J call TRBJ2-6; D is uncertain. The CDR3 runs 13 residues. Germline V gives CDR1 SGHDT, CDR2 YYEEEE. V shed 7 bases and J shed 5 bases, with 10 bases lying between them. CDR3 nucleotides: TGTGCCAGCTCACAAAGTCGGGCCAACGTCCTGACTTTC. This sequence encodes CASSQSRANVLTF.

The gene calls are TRBV7-9 and TRBJ2-5; D is unresolved. Germline CDR1 reads SEHNR; CDR2 reads FQNEAQ (reference sequence). V was cut by 2 bases and J by 7 bases, with 11 bases left in between. The CDR3 is 13 residues long. CDR3 bases: TGTGCCAGCAGCTTAAAAGTGATCGGGACCCAGTACTTC. This encodes CASSLKVIGTQYF.

CDR3 coding DNA: TGCGCCAGCAGCCAAGCGGGACAGGGGGGGGAGGAGCAGTTCTTC. This encodes CASSQAGQGGEEQFF. The chain joins TRBV4-1 to TRBJ2-1; 11 bases are shared with TRBD1. The junction had 6 bases not matched to a gene; V was cut back by 1 base and J by 10 bases. The length of the CDR3 is 15 residues. Per germline, CDR1 MGHRA and CDR2 YSYEKL.

The chain has TRBV4-3 and TRBJ2-1; 8 nucleotides align to TRBD2. The CDR3 runs to 17 residues. V gave up 0 bases and J gave up 0 bases; unmatched junction bases: 4. The germline CDR1 and CDR2 sequences are LGHNA and YSLEER. CDR3 nucleotides: TGCGCCAGCAGCCAAGAGACTAGCGAGACCTCCTACAATGAGCAGTTCTTC. It encodes CASSQETSETSYNEQFF.

The V and J genes are TRBV13 and TRBJ2-7; D might be TRBD2 (6 bases). In germline, CDR1 is PRHDT, CDR2 FYEKMQ (reference sequence). This CDR3 has 14 residues. V lost 0 bases and J 2 bases, leaving 8 bases between the germline ends. The CDR3 DNA reads TGTGCCAGCAGCTTAGGCCGGGGGACCTACGAGCAGTACTTC. Its translation: CASSLGRGTYEQYF.

The sample holds one count of this clone. The rearrangement uses TRBV9 and TRBJ1-2, with TRBD1 as a possible D gene (5 bases). V was clipped by 3 bases and J by 7 bases, with 13 bases between them. Germline V gene lookup returns CDR1 SGDLS and CDR2 YYNGEE. This CDR3 contains 13 residues. DNA for the CDR3: TGTGCCAGCAGCGCGACCCTGGGGGGTGGCTACACCTTC. Its protein is CASSATLGGGYTF.

This CDR3 reads CASSIGMGGRGKTQYF. The CDR3 nucleotides read TGTGCCAGTAGTATAGGAATGGGCGGGAGAGGGAAGACCCAGTACTTC. The chain combines TRBV19 with TRBJ2-5, with TRBD2 identical over 7 bases. In germline, CDR1 is LNHDA, CDR2 SQIVND (reference sequence). The CDR3 sequence is 16 residues long. V was clipped by 1 base and J by 6 bases; unmatched bases: 11.

The V gene is TRBV5-4, the J gene TRBJ1-2; 9 positions agree with TRBD1. The CDR3 length is 13 residues. Unmatched junction bases numbered 7, after V lost 9 bases and J lost 4 bases. Germline-derived CDR1 and CDR2 are SGHNT and YYREEE (reference sequence). In DNA form, the CDR3 reads TGTGCCACATCCGGGACAGGGCTCTATGGCTACACCTTC. As protein: CATSGTGLYGYTF.

The V gene is TRBV7-9, the J gene TRBJ2-5; D possibly corresponds to TRBD2 (6 bases). The CDR3 is 15 residues long. Germline loops: CDR1 SEHNR, CDR2 FQNEAQ (reference sequence). Trimming removed 5 bases at V and 3 bases at J, with 16 bases between. In DNA form, the CDR3 reads TGTGCCAGCAGCGGAATTGGAGGGGCGGAAGAGACCCAGTACTTC. Translating it yields CASSGIGGAEETQYF.

In DNA, the CDR3 is TGTGCCAGCAGTTATTGGGGCCTCACGGGAGTCCCTGAAGCTTTCTTT. Translating it yields CASSYWGLTGVPEAFF. The J gene is TRBJ1-1, the V gene TRBV6-5; maybe TRBD1 (5 bases). The CDR3 runs to 16 residues. Germline-derived CDR1 and CDR2 are MNHEY and SVGAGI. V was shortened by 3 bases and J by 6 bases, with 20 bases between the two germline ends.

V and J are TRBV6-5 and TRBJ2-7; possibly TRBD2 for D (6 bases). The V and J ends lost 0 bases and 6 bases respectively, with 12 bases between them. Germline loops: CDR1 MNHEY, CDR2 SVGAGI. This CDR3 spans 14 amino acids. CDR3 bases: TGTGCCAGCAGTTACTCGACCACCGGGGGCGAGCAGTACTTC. As protein: CASSYSTTGGEQYF.

This chain links TRBV6-5 with TRBJ1-2, with a possible D match to TRBD1 (5 bases). Looked up from germline, CDR1 is MNHEY and CDR2 is SVGAGI. The CDR3 extends over 12 amino acids. Trimming removed 8 bases from V and 6 bases from J, with 13 bases in between. The CDR3 here is CASAQASHGYTF. The CDR3 nucleotides read TGTGCCAGCGCACAGGCTTCCCATGGCTACACCTTC.

This chain links TRBV4-2 with TRBJ2-3; 9 bases agree with TRBD2. Germline CDR1 and CDR2: LGHNA and YNFKEQ. The length of the CDR3 is 17 residues. Losses at the gene ends were 0 bases for V and 2 bases for J; bases not matched to a gene: 6. Here the CDR3 DNA reads TGTGCCAGCAGCCAAGATGGTCCTAGCGGGGCCACAGATACGCAGTATTTT. Translating gives CASSQDGPSGATDTQYF.

The chain uses TRBV2 and TRBJ1-2; TRBD1 is a possible D gene (6 bases). Trimming took off 7 bases at V and 3 bases at J, with 18 bases between the two ends. Per the germline V gene, CDR1 is SNHLY and CDR2 is FYNNEI. The CDR3 runs 15 residues. The CDR3 nucleotides are TGTGCCAGCATTCTCCTTCAGGGGCGCGACTATGGCTACACCTTC. This sequence encodes CASILLQGRDYGYTF.

The chain is built from TRBV19 and TRBJ2-7; 8 nucleotides agree with TRBD2. Germline V CDR1 and CDR2: LNHDA, SQIVND (reference sequence). CDR3 length: 16 amino acids. The V gene end was trimmed by 3 bases and the J gene end by 3 bases; junction bases not matched to a gene: 10. Written as DNA, the CDR3 is TGTGCCAGTAGTATGCTCCGGACTAGCTCCCTCTACGAGCAGTACTTC. This sequence encodes CASSMLRTSSLYEQYF.

The J gene is TRBJ2-1, the V gene TRBV6-1; 12 bases fit TRBD2. Germline loops: CDR1 MNHNS, CDR2 SASEGT. V lost 3 bases to trimming and J lost 7 bases; unmatched junction nucleotides: 16. CDR3 length: 19 residues. CDR3 in DNA: TGTGCCAGCAGTGATTTCCCCCGGTTGACTAGCGGGAGCAGTAATGAGCAGTTCTTC. Its translation: CASSDFPRLTSGSSNEQFF.

V is TRBV7-8 and J is TRBJ2-1; TRBD2 aligns across 9 bases. Germline trimming cut 5 bases from V and 5 bases from J; bases unmatched to any gene: 7. The CDR3 is 15 amino acids. The germline V gene has CDR1 SGHVS and CDR2 FQNEAQ. CDR3 region: CASSAGTSRNNEQFF. DNA for the CDR3: TGTGCCAGCAGCGCAGGGACTAGCAGAAACAATGAGCAGTTCTTC.